The 8 T cell receptor beta chains listed next were all sequenced from one sample in a study of cytomegalovirus exposure and HLA in healthy donors. Assay: immunoSEQ multiplex PCR; the TCRdb copy retains only in-frame clones and omits some. The repertoire has about 83,000 clones, roughly 95% of them found once; the top ten carry 1.3%. The specimen sequenced was PBMCs. These receptors came from a woman aged 18 to 35 in good health and CMV-seronegative.

The rearrangement links TRBV11-2 to TRBJ2-2; 9 nucleotides align to TRBD2. Germline V lookup: CDR1 SGHAT, CDR2 FQNNGV. The CDR3 totals 17 residues. J lost 3 bases, V lost 6 bases, and 11 bases had no gene match. CDR3 residues: CASSLRRREGDTGELFF. CDR3 DNA: TGTGCCAGCAGTCTACGCAGGCGGGAGGGCGACACCGGGGAGCTGTTTTTT.

This chain connects TRBV2 to TRBJ2-3, with TRBD2 matching 11 bases. CDR1 is SNHLY, CDR2 FYNNEI, per germline. V dropped 3 bases and J dropped 5; count of bases not matched to a gene: 10. This CDR3 is 17 amino acids long. This CDR3 reads CASSETSGNLLGDTQYF. The DNA for the CDR3 is TGTGCCAGCAGTGAGACTAGCGGGAACCTTTTAGGAGATACGCAGTATTTT.

The CDR3 coding sequence is TGCGCCAGCAGCGGCGGGGCAAACACCGGGGAGCTGTTTTTT. It encodes CASSGGANTGELFF. The gene calls are TRBV5-1 and TRBJ2-2; weak D call: TRBD2 (6 bases). The CDR3 runs 14 residues. The germline gives CDR1 SGHRS, CDR2 YFSETQ. With 4 bases removed from V and 2 bases from J, the gap between germline ends came to 9 bases.

The chain recombines TRBV18 with TRBJ1-5, with D unclear. Trimming stripped 1 base from V and 4 bases from J, with 8 bases between. CDR1 and CDR2 (germline): KGHSH, LQKENI. There are 14 residues in the CDR3. The CDR3 is CASSPQGGNQPQHF. For the CDR3, the DNA is TGTGCCAGCTCACCACAGGGAGGTAATCAGCCCCAGCATTTT.

The V and J genes are TRBV27 and TRBJ2-1; 7 nucleotides align to TRBD2. This CDR3 is 14 amino acids long. Looked up from germline, CDR1 is MNHEY and CDR2 is SMNVEV (reference sequence). V lost 3 bases, J lost 5 bases, and 4 bases stayed unmatched. The CDR3 loop is CASSLTSPNNEQFF. The CDR3 region has the DNA TGTGCCAGCAGTTTGACTAGCCCGAACAATGAGCAGTTCTTC.

Only one count was recorded for this clone. The V and J genes are TRBV6-5 and TRBJ2-1; D perhaps matches TRBD2 (6 bases). The CDR3 has 16 amino acids. Germline values: CDR1 MNHEY, CDR2 SVGAGI. Trimming removed 4 bases from V and 9 bases from J, with 22 bases in between. The CDR3 DNA reads TGTGCCAGCAGTTCCGTTTGGGCAGGAGGGCCAGGTGAGCAGTTCTTC. Translation gives CASSSVWAGGPGEQFF.

The chain couples TRBV20-1 to TRBJ1-1, with unresolved D. The CDR3 sequence is 10 residues long. V lost 7 bases and J lost 3, with 6 bases in between. Germline loops: CDR1 DFQATT, CDR2 SNEGSKA (reference sequence). The CDR3 DNA is TGCAGTGTCCTCTACACTGAAGCTTTCTTT. Protein: CSVLYTEAFF.

The chain uses TRBV18 and TRBJ1-5, with TRBD1 as a possible D gene (5 bases). The ends were cut back, 5 bases at V and 7 bases at J, with 9 bases in the middle. Germline CDR1 is KGHSH and CDR2 is LQKENI. This CDR3 region has 12 residues. The CDR3: CASSTGVQPQHF. The CDR3, as DNA: TGTGCCAGCTCAACGGGGGTGCAGCCCCAGCATTTT.